The sample holds many counts of the clone carrying this TCR beta chain. The CDR3 is 14 residues long. The germline gives CDR1 LNHNV, CDR2 YYDKDF (reference sequence). J gave up 6 bases and V 2 bases, and 4 bases lay outside the gene matches. MiXCR, run by TCRdb on the reads, gives a single entry per CDR3 protein. The sample has 4,100 or so distinct CDR3 sequences; 10% are singletons. The sequence was collected from a human donor with rheumatoid arthritis. The sample was CD4+ T cells from synovial fluid. This sequence joins TRBV15 and TRBJ2-7; 10 bases align to TRBD2. The CDR3 bases are TGTGCCACCAGCAGACTAGCGGGAGATGGCGAGCAGTACTTC. As protein: CATSRLAGDGEQYF.